The rows below give T cell receptor beta chains drawn from one sample of a study of blood T cell repertoires in COVID-19. TCRdb keeps only in-frame clones here, not all; method: immunoSEQ multiplex PCR. The table shows 80,000 to 100,000 clones, with about 90% occurring only once. The specimen sequenced was peripheral blood. These receptors originate from a human donor with COVID-19, enrolled during active disease. The donor label of this sample is uncertain. The CDR3 runs from the conserved cysteine through the conserved F or W. D genes are given only for firm matches. Clone sizes are given selectively: once, few, many, or a class where the clone is expanded.

D gene	CDR3 length	V gene	clone size	J gene	CDR3 protein	CDR3 DNA
TRBD1	15	TRBV5-1	once	TRBJ1-6	CASSGDSGNNSPLHF	TGCGCCAGCAGCGGGGACAGTGGTAATAATTCACCCCTCCACTTT
TRBD1	17	TRBV5-1	.	TRBJ2-7	CASSKMPGGADSYEQYF	TGCGCCAGCAGCAAAATGCCAGGGGGCGCAGACTCCTACGAGCAGTACTTC
.	13	TRBV5-1	.	TRBJ1-1	CASSWGSNTEAFF	TGCGCCAGCAGCTGGGGCAGCAACACTGAAGCTTTCTTT
TRBD1	14	TRBV5-5	.	TRBJ1-6	CASSPGQGRSPLHF	TGTGCCAGCAGCCCCGGACAGGGGAGGTCACCCCTCCACTTT
.	15	TRBV6-1	.	TRBJ2-3	CASSEEGGPVDTQYF	TGTGCCAGCAGTGAAGAGGGGGGGCCGGTAGATACGCAGTATTTT
.	15	TRBV9	once	TRBJ1-3	CASSVGPGFGNTIYF	TGTGCCAGCAGCGTAGGACCAGGGTTCGGAAACACCATATATTTT
TRBD1	15	TRBV6-5	.	TRBJ2-5	CASSFYPGTEGTQYF	TGTGCCAGCAGTTTTTACCCGGGGACAGAGGGGACCCAGTACTTC
TRBD1	14	TRBV5-1	.	TRBJ2-7	CASSSGTGSYEQYF	TGCGCCAGCAGCTCGGGGACAGGGTCCTACGAGCAGTACTTC
.	13	TRBV18	.	TRBJ1-1	CASSPGRNTEAFF	TGTGCCAGCTCACCGGGGAGGAACACTGAAGCTTTCTTT
TRBD1	16	TRBV28	once	TRBJ1-5	CASTPLGQGINQPQHF	TGTGCCAGCACTCCCTTGGGACAGGGGATTAATCAGCCCCAGCATTTT
TRBD1	18	TRBV24-1	.	TRBJ2-7	CATSDTRQGQRAFYEQYF	TGTGCCACCAGTGACACGAGACAGGGCCAGCGAGCCTTCTACGAGCAGTACTTC
.	14	TRBV6-5	few	TRBJ2-5	CASSPYGSLETQYF	TGTGCCAGCAGCCCGTACGGGTCTCTAGAGACCCAGTACTTC
TRBD1	17	TRBV25-1	.	TRBJ2-2	CASSAQTGGEVTGELFF	TGTGCCAGCAGTGCCCAAACAGGGGGCGAGGTGACCGGGGAGCTGTTTTTT
TRBD2	17	TRBV19	once	TRBJ2-5	CASSPRAASGGQETQYF	TGTGCCAGTAGTCCCCGTGCCGCTAGCGGGGGGCAAGAGACCCAGTACTTC
.	15	TRBV10-3	.	TRBJ2-5	CAISARELGQETQYF	TGTGCCATCAGTGCAAGGGAGCTAGGGCAAGAGACCCAGTACTTC